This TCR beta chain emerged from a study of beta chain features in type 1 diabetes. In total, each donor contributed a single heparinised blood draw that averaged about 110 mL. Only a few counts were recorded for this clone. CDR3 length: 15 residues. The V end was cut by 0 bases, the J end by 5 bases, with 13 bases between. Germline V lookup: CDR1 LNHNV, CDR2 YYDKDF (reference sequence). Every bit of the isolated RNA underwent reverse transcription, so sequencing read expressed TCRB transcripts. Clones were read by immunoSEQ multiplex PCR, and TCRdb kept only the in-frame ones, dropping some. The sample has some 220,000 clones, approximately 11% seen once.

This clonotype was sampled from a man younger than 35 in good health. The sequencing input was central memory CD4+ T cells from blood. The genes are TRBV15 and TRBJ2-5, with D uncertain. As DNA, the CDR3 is TGTGCCACCAGCAGAGATAGTGGCGAGACGGAGACCCAGTACTTC. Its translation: CATSRDSGETETQYF. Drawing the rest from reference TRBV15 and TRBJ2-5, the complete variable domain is DAMVIQNPRYQVTQFGKPVTLSCSQTLNHNVMYWYQQKSSQAPKLLFHYYDKDFNNEADTPDNFQSRRPNTSFCFLDIRSPGLGDTAMYLCATSRDSGETETQYFGPGTRLLVL.